This TCR beta chain was captured by sequencing in a study of blood T cell repertoires in COVID-19. About the research overall: Whether acute or convalescent, the COVID-19 samples came from the United States, Italy and Spain. T cells, B-cell-depleted T cells, or PBMCs supplied cDNA or gDNA.

Study processing details: Cell counts per sample came from amplifying reference gene primers. TCRdb's copy holds only in-frame clones and misses some; the assay was immunoSEQ multiplex PCR. V and J calls and clone size are those listed in that table; D and trimming were worked out from the DNA. The sample holds about 250,000 clones; approximately 80% are singletons and the top ten take more than 7%. Germline V gene sequence: CDR1 SGHTA, CDR2 FQGTGA. This CDR3 spans 16 amino acids. Germline trimming cut 2 bases from V and 7 bases from J; bases unmatched to any gene: 7. The genes are TRBV7-3 and TRBJ2-3, with 12 bases aligning to TRBD2. The sequenced material came from peripheral blood. The sequence derives from a man at least 80 years old with acute or convalescent COVID-19. DNA of the CDR3: TGTGCCAGCAGCTTACTACTAGCGGGAGGTCGAAATACGCAGTATTTT. This translates into CASSLLLAGGRNTQYF.